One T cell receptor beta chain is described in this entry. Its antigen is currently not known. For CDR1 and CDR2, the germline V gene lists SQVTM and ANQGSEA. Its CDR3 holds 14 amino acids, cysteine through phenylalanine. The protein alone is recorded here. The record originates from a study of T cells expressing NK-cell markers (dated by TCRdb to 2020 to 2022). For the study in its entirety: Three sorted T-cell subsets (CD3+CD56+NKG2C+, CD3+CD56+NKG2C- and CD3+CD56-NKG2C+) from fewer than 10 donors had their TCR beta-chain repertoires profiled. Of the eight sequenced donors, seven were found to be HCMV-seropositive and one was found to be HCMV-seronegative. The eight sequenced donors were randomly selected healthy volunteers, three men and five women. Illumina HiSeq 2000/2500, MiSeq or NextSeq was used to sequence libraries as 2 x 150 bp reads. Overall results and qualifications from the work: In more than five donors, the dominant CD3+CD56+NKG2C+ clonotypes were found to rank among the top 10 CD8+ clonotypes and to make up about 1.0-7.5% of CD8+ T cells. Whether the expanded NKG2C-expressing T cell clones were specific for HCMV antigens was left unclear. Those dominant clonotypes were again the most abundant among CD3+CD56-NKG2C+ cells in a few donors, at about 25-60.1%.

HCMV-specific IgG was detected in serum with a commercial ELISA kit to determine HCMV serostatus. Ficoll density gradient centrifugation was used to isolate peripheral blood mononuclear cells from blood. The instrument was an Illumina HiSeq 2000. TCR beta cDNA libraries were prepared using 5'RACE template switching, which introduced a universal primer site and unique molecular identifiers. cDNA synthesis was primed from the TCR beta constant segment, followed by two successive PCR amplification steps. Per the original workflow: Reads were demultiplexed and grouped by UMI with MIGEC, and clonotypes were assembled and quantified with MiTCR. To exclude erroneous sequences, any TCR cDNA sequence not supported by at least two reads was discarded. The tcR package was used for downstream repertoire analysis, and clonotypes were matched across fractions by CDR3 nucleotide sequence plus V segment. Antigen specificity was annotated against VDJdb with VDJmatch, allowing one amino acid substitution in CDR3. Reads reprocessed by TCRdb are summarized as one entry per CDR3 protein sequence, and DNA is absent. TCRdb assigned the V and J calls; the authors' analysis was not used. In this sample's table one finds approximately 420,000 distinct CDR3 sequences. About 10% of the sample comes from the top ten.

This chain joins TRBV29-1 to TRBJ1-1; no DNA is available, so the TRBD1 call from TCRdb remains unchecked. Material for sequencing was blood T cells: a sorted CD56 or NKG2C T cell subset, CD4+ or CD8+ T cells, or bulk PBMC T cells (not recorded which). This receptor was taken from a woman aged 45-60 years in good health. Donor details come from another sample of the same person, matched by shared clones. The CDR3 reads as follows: CSVEEGVMNTEAFF.